The sequence of this T cell receptor beta chain was determined in a study of T-cell memory formation after mild COVID-19. As for the study in general: Across donors, TCR clusters were largely donor specific.

This clonotype has only a few counts. Its antigen is currently unknown. The CDR3 is 14 amino acids. The trim removed 3 bases at V and 4 bases at J, leaving 8 bases unmatched. Germline V gives CDR1 DFQATT, CDR2 SNEGSKA (reference sequence). TCRdb ran MiXCR on the 5' RACE reads and lists one entry per CDR3 protein. There are 100,000 to 150,000 distinct CDR3 sequences in the sample; about a sixth occur only once, and approximately 5.5% lies in the top ten. Study-wide results and limits: Among CD4+ contracting clones, most were CM and EM, and CD8+ ones EMRA. Contracting clones from day 15 to 85 showed balanced CD4/CD8; later expanders favored CD4+. Some clones that responded turned up in pre-infection memory, which suggests that cross-reactive memory joined in.

The sequence came from a man younger than 35 who had mild COVID-19 (a few samples of this study predate the infection). Cell type and time point are not known. V and J are TRBV20-1 and TRBJ2-7; 8 nucleotides agree with TRBD1. Material for sequencing was PBMCs or a T cell subset sorted from them (not recorded which). Here the CDR3 DNA reads TGCAGTGCTAGGGACAGGGAAGTTATTTACGAGCAGTACTTC. This sequence encodes CSARDREVIYEQYF.